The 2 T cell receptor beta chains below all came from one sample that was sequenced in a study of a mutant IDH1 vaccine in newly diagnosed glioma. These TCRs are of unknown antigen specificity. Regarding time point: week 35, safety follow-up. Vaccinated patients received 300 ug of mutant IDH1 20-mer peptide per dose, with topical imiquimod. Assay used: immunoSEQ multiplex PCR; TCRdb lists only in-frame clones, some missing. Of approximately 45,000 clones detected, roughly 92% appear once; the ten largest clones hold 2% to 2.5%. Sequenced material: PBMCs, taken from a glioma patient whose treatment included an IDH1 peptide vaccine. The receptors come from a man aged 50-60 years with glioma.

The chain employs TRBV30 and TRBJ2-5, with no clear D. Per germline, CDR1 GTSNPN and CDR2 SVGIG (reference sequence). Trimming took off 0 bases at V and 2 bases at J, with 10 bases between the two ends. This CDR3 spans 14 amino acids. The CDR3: CAWSVQRPQETQYF. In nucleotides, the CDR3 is TGTGCCTGGAGTGTACAGCGCCCTCAAGAGACCCAGTACTTC.

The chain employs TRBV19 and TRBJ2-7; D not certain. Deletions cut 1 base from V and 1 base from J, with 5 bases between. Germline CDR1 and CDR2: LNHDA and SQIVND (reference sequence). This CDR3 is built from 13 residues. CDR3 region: CASSIGPSYEQYF. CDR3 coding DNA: TGTGCCAGTAGTATAGGTCCTTCCTACGAGCAGTACTTC.